The rows below give T cell receptor beta chains drawn from one sample of a study of OX40 agonist ivuxolimab in advanced cancers. Assay used: immunoSEQ multiplex PCR; TCRdb lists only in-frame clones, some missing. The repertoire holds 50,000 or so clones, with more than 80% as singletons. The sample here was CD4+ or CD8+ T cells sorted from blood, taken in a trial of the OX40 agonist ivuxolimab. The receptors were sampled from an adult with an advanced solid tumor such as melanoma, head and neck, liver or kidney cancer. The CDR3 runs from the conserved cysteine through the conserved F or W. The order of the fields is CDR3 protein, CDR3 DNA, clone size, J gene, D gene, V gene. A D gene is named only where the DNA matches it firmly. The size entry is marked missing in some rows and otherwise reads once, few, many or a size class.

CASSLSGPGTGELFF,TGCGCCAGCAGCTTATCGGGGCCCGGCACCGGGGAGCTGTTTTTT,-,TRBJ2-2,-,TRBV5-1
CASSSDNNYGYTF,TGTGCCAGCAGCTCAGACAATAACTATGGCTACACCTTC,few,TRBJ1-2,-,TRBV7-2
CASSPGDRLPYEQYF,TGCGCCAGCAGCCCCGGCGACAGGCTACCCTACGAGCAGTACTTC,few,TRBJ2-7,-,TRBV5-1
CASSLAGTGANEKLFF,TGCGCCAGCAGCTTGGCCGGGACGGGGGCTAATGAAAAACTGTTTTTT,-,TRBJ1-4,-,TRBV5-1
CASSLALGAGETQYF,TGTGCCAGCAGCTTGGCGCTGGGGGCGGGAGAGACCCAGTACTTC,once,TRBJ2-5,-,TRBV5-4
CASSIPKGLGQPQHF,TGTGCCAGTAGTATACCCAAGGGCTTGGGTCAGCCCCAGCATTTT,-,TRBJ1-5,-,TRBV19
CASSTGLAGGFYEQYF,TGTGCCAGCAGCACGGGACTAGCGGGGGGGTTCTACGAGCAGTACTTC,medium-sized,TRBJ2-7,TRBD2,TRBV5-4
CASSLYVTTPTDTQYF,TGTGCCAGCAGCTTATATGTGACTACCCCCACAGATACGCAGTATTTT,once,TRBJ2-3,-,TRBV7-3
CASSFGPGRNNEQFF,TGTGCCAGCAGCTTCGGTCCGGGGCGAAACAATGAGCAGTTCTTC,-,TRBJ2-1,-,TRBV7-2
CATSRDGAQRYRGYTF,TGTGCCACCAGCAGAGATGGAGCTCAAAGGTATAGGGGCTACACCTTC,-,TRBJ1-2,-,TRBV15
CASRPGLNTGELFF,TGTGCCAGTAGACCGGGACTTAACACCGGGGAGCTGTTTTTT,few,TRBJ2-2,-,TRBV19
CASSLGVLAGLSTDTQYF,TGTGCCAGCAGCTTAGGTGTACTAGCGGGGCTCAGCACAGATACGCAGTATTTT,-,TRBJ2-3,TRBD2,TRBV11-2
CASSSGLSTDTQYF,TGTGCCAGCAGCTCGGGACTCAGCACAGATACGCAGTATTTT,-,TRBJ2-3,-,TRBV7-2
CASSEPRGGGATNEKLFF,TGTGCCAGTAGTGAACCAAGGGGAGGGGGCGCGACTAATGAAAAACTGTTTTTT,-,TRBJ1-4,TRBD1,TRBV6-1
CASTVSVDTIYF,TGTGCCAGCACCGTCTCGGTGGACACCATATATTTT,-,TRBJ1-3,-,TRBV7-9
CASSWGSATGGYTF,TGTGCCAGCAGTTGGGGCAGCGCAACGGGTGGCTACACCTTC,-,TRBJ1-2,-,TRBV28
CASSVGGGTEAFF,TGTGCCAGTAGCGTGGGGGGGGGCACTGAAGCTTTCTTT,-,TRBJ1-1,-,TRBV19
CASSEDRKAFF,TGTGCCAGTAGTGAGGACAGAAAAGCTTTCTTT,-,TRBJ1-1,-,TRBV19
CASSLSRGFAGNTIYF,TGTGCCAGCAGTTTAAGCAGGGGGTTCGCTGGAAACACCATATATTTT,-,TRBJ1-3,TRBD1,TRBV28
CASSLLASGGNEQFF,TGCGCCAGCAGCTTGTTGGCTAGCGGGGGAAATGAGCAGTTCTTC,-,TRBJ2-1,TRBD2,TRBV5-1
CASSGEDRGLYGYTF,TGTGCCAGCAGCGGAGAGGACAGGGGGCTCTATGGCTACACCTTC,-,TRBJ1-2,TRBD1,TRBV6-6
CASSPWVPNQSEQFF,TGTGCCAGTAGTCCCTGGGTCCCCAATCAAAGTGAGCAGTTCTTC,-,TRBJ2-1,-,TRBV19
CSVGGTGGTEAFF,TGCAGCGTTGGAGGGACAGGGGGCACTGAAGCTTTCTTT,-,TRBJ1-1,TRBD1,TRBV29-1
CASSIQGVRYGYTF,TGTGCCAGTAGTATACAGGGAGTGCGGTATGGCTACACCTTC,once,TRBJ1-2,-,TRBV19
CSVTGGQGLYGYTF,TGCAGCGTTACCGGAGGACAGGGCCTATATGGCTACACCTTC,-,TRBJ1-2,TRBD1,TRBV29-1
CASSTLYNQPQHF,TGTGCCAGCAGTACCCTCTACAATCAGCCCCAGCATTTT,-,TRBJ1-5,-,TRBV28
CASSPVLAVADTQYF,TGTGCCAGCTCACCGGTCCTGGCGGTCGCAGATACGCAGTATTTT,-,TRBJ2-3,-,TRBV18
CASSLGGATNEQFF,TGTGCCAGCAGCTTGGGGGGCGCAACAAATGAGCAGTTCTTC,-,TRBJ2-1,-,TRBV7-6
CASSSAGTPTYEQYF,TGTGCCAGCAGCTCCGCCGGGACTCCCACCTACGAGCAGTACTTC,once,TRBJ2-7,-,TRBV11-2
CASTSIGAPAYEQYF,TGTGCCAGTACCTCAATAGGGGCTCCCGCTTACGAGCAGTACTTC,-,TRBJ2-7,-,TRBV19
CASSLADNQPQHF,TGTGCCAGCAGCTTAGCGGACAATCAGCCCCAGCATTTT,-,TRBJ1-5,-,TRBV11-2
CASSFQTEDSPLHF,TGTGCCAGCAGCTTTCAGACAGAGGATTCACCCCTCCACTTT,-,TRBJ1-6,-,TRBV7-3
CASSTYWDKTTDTQYF,TGCGCCAGCAGCACCTACTGGGACAAAACCACAGATACGCAGTATTTT,-,TRBJ2-3,-,TRBV5-1
CSARFADTQYF,TGCAGTGCCCGATTTGCAGATACGCAGTATTTT,-,TRBJ2-3,-,TRBV20-1
CASSPGRRETQYF,TGTGCCAGCAGTCCGGGACGCAGAGAGACCCAGTACTTC,-,TRBJ2-5,-,TRBV6-5
CAISDRTATGRTGELFF,TGTGCCATCAGTGATCGGACAGCCACTGGGCGCACCGGGGAGCTGTTTTTT,-,TRBJ2-2,-,TRBV10-3
CASSIQGVQETQYF,TGTGCCAGTAGTATACAGGGGGTCCAAGAGACCCAGTACTTC,-,TRBJ2-5,TRBD1,TRBV19
CASSQSTSGGQGDTQYF,TGCGCCAGCAGTCAATCGACTAGCGGGGGGCAGGGAGATACGCAGTATTTT,-,TRBJ2-3,TRBD2,TRBV23-1
CASRETGNFAGYTF,TGTGCCAGCAGGGAGACAGGGAATTTCGCTGGCTACACCTTC,-,TRBJ1-2,TRBD1,TRBV6-5
CASSSEGSRANVLTF,TGTGCCAGCAGCTCCGAGGGCAGTAGGGCCAACGTCCTGACTTTC,-,TRBJ2-6,-,TRBV11-2
CASSPSQWGYTF,TGTGCCAGCAGCCCCTCACAGTGGGGCTACACCTTC,-,TRBJ1-2,-,TRBV7-2
CASSRTPIAGPETQYF,TGTGCCAGTAGTAGAACTCCGATAGCGGGGCCGGAGACCCAGTACTTC,-,TRBJ2-5,TRBD2,TRBV19
CASSPDRYTDTQYF,TGTGCCAGCAGCCCGGACAGATACACAGATACGCAGTATTTT,-,TRBJ2-3,-,TRBV5-4
CASRPGDYAGTGELFF,TGCGCCAGCAGGCCGGGCGATTATGCGGGCACCGGGGAGCTGTTTTTT,-,TRBJ2-2,-,TRBV5-1
CASSIDESHIQYF,TGTGCCAGTAGTATAGATGAATCACACATTCAGTACTTC,-,TRBJ2-4,-,TRBV19
CASSLERGLQWPQHF,TGTGCCAGCAGTTTAGAACGGGGCCTGCAATGGCCCCAGCATTTT,-,TRBJ1-5,-,TRBV27
CASSLVGGSGNTIYF,TGTGCCAGCAGCTTGGTAGGGGGCTCTGGAAACACCATATATTTT,few,TRBJ1-3,-,TRBV7-9
CASRVGDGYNEQFF,TGCGCCAGTCGAGTGGGGGACGGGTACAATGAGCAGTTCTTC,-,TRBJ2-1,-,TRBV4-1
CASSWGGGDNEQFF,TGTGCCAGCAGTTGGGGCGGGGGGGACAATGAGCAGTTCTTC,-,TRBJ2-1,TRBD2,TRBV27
CASSLGPKFTDTQYF,TGTGCCAGCAGTTTAGGACCAAAATTCACAGATACGCAGTATTTT,-,TRBJ2-3,-,TRBV28
CASSVTPGQGIEQYF,TGTGCCAGCAGCGTTACTCCGGGACAGGGGATAGAGCAGTACTTC,-,TRBJ2-7,TRBD1,TRBV9
CASSLRQGTYGYTF,TGTGCCAGCAGCTTACGGCAGGGAACATATGGCTACACCTTC,-,TRBJ1-2,-,TRBV7-8
CASSSDPLNLYSNQPQHF,TGTGCCAGCAGTTCTGACCCTTTAAACCTATATAGCAATCAGCCCCAGCATTTT,-,TRBJ1-5,-,TRBV2
CASSLTSSADTQYF,TGTGCCAGCAGCTTAACATCCTCGGCAGATACGCAGTATTTT,once,TRBJ2-3,-,TRBV7-9